A single sample gave rise to the 16 T cell receptor beta chains below, sequenced in a study of blood T cells in healthy people across ages. A sample-barcoded 5' primer and a J-beta primer mix were used in a second PCR of roughly 7 to 11 cycles. TCRdb reprocessed the 5' RACE reads via MiXCR and lists one record per CDR3 protein. This table has 870,000 or so distinct CDR3 sequences, 25% to 30% appearing once. Specimen: blood. The source is a woman older than 75 in good health.

On this clonotype: A much larger clone sits a single nucleotide away, making a read error possible. J is TRBJ1-1 and V is TRBV18; D is unclear. Germline V gene data show CDR1 as KGHSH and CDR2 as LQKENI. The CDR3 loop spans 14 amino acids. Here the CDR3 DNA reads TGTGCCGGCTCACCGAGTCAGCGCTTGGGCGAAGCTTTCTTT. Its translation: CAGSPSQRLGEAFF.

There are many counts of this clonotype. V is TRBV20-1 and J is TRBJ2-1; TRBD2 matches 10 bases. In germline, CDR1 is DFQATT, CDR2 SNEGSKA (reference sequence). CDR3 length: 13 amino acids. The V segment lost 7 bases and the J segment 10 bases; nucleotides outside the gene matches: 10. The CDR3 DNA reads TGCAGTGTGACCAGCGGGGGGGCCAAGGAGCAGTTCTTC. It translates to CSVTSGGAKEQFF.

The chain is built from TRBV20-1 and TRBJ2-5; D may match TRBD1 or TRBD2 (5 bases each). This CDR3 spans 13 amino acids. V gave up 5 bases and J gave up 5 bases, with 15 bases separating them. The germline CDR1 and CDR2 sequences are DFQATT and SNEGSKA (reference sequence). The CDR3 is CSAGSGATETQYF. In DNA form, the CDR3 reads TGCAGTGCTGGATCCGGGGCGACGGAGACCCAGTACTTC.

This clonotype was picked up many times. The chain carries TRBV6-5 and TRBJ2-5; possibly TRBD1 or TRBD2 for D (5 bases each). Germline CDR1 is MNHEY and CDR2 is SVGAGI. V lost 6 bases, J lost 4 bases, and 18 bases lay in between. This CDR3 has 15 residues. The CDR3 is CASSPRGRGAETQYF. The CDR3 DNA follows: TGTGCCAGCAGCCCCCGGGGTAGAGGGGCAGAGACCCAGTACTTC.

The chain joins TRBV6-1 to TRBJ2-3; no clear D. V was trimmed by 7 bases and J by 1 base, leaving 9 bases between them. This CDR3 spans 13 amino acids. Germline V gene data show CDR1 as MNHNS and CDR2 as SASEGT. For the CDR3, the DNA is TGTGCCAGCACATCCGAGGGCACAGATACGCAGTATTTT. Translating gives CASTSEGTDTQYF.

Comments on this clonotype: A much larger clone is a single base away; this may be a read error. The chain joins TRBV6-2 or TRBV6-3 to TRBJ2-1; D may be TRBD1 (6 bases). This CDR3 is 12 amino acids long. Trimming cost V 2 bases and J 13 bases, with 12 bases left between them. In germline, CDR1 is MNHEY, CDR2 SVGEGT. The CDR3, as DNA: TGTGCCAGCAGTTACGGCCAGGGGTGCCAGTTCTTC. Amino acids: CASSYGQGCQFF.

Notes on this clonotype: Given a much more abundant clone one base away, this may be a read error. The gene calls are TRBV6-2 or TRBV6-3 and TRBJ2-6; tentatively, D is TRBD2 (5 bases). The germline CDR1 and CDR2 sequences are MNHEY and SVGEGT. The CDR3 sequence is 14 residues long. CDR3 region: CACSYGVWANVLTF. CDR3 coding DNA: TGTGCCTGCAGTTACGGGGTATGGGCCAACGTCCTGACTTTC.

This rearrangement joins TRBV12-3 or TRBV12-4 to TRBJ2-3, with unresolved D. CDR3 length: 14 residues. Trimming pared 1 base from V and 4 bases from J, leaving 9 bases between. The CDR3 DNA reads as TGTGCCAGCAGTTTAGGGGCAAGTTCAGATACGCAGTATTTT. Residues: CASSLGASSDTQYF.

This clonotype was seen more than once but under ten times. A read error is possible here, since a much larger clone lies one base away. The gene calls are TRBV5-5 and TRBJ2-5; 13 nucleotides align to TRBD2. The CDR3 loop spans 16 amino acids. The germline gives CDR1 SGHKS, CDR2 YYEKEE (reference sequence). CDR3 DNA sequence: TGTACCAGCAGCCTAGGGACTAGCGGGGCCCAAGAGACCCAGTACTTC. Its translation is CTSSLGTSGAQETQYF.

The chain combines TRBV4-2 with TRBJ1-6; possible D gene TRBD1, 5 bases. Germline lookup yields CDR1 LGHNA and CDR2 YNFKEQ. The CDR3 length is 17 residues. The V and J ends lost 0 bases and 6 bases respectively, with 15 bases between them. The CDR3: CASSQDVSGAPNSPLHF. Written as DNA, the CDR3 is TGTGCCAGCAGCCAAGACGTGTCCGGGGCCCCTAATTCACCCCTCCACTTT.

This clonotype was detected a few times. The chain carries TRBV2 and TRBJ2-1; tentative D call: TRBD1 (5 bases). This CDR3 is built from 14 residues. Germline lookup yields CDR1 SNHLY and CDR2 FYNNEI. The V end was cut by 10 bases, the J end by 5 bases, with 18 bases between. The CDR3 region has the DNA TGTGCCATAGGTAGGACATCCCAGGACAATGAGCAGTTCTTC. Translated, it gives CAIGRTSQDNEQFF.

This clonotype was found many times. The chain has TRBV27 and TRBJ2-6, with D unresolved. Germline V CDR1 and CDR2: MNHEY, SMNVEV (reference sequence). Trimming took off 1 base at V and 2 bases at J, with 9 bases between the two ends. The CDR3 runs 16 residues. This CDR3 reads CASSLFSSAGANVLTF. The CDR3 nucleotides read TGTGCCAGCAGTTTATTCTCGTCAGCTGGGGCCAACGTCCTGACTTTC.

This clonotype was detected only a few times. The chain is built from TRBV6-1 and TRBJ1-1, with TRBD1 as a possible D gene (5 bases). V gave up 6 bases and J gave up 4 bases, with 15 bases separating them. Germline V gene sequence: CDR1 MNHNS, CDR2 SASEGT. CDR3 length equals 14 residues. The CDR3 region has the DNA TGTGCCAGCAGGGACGGTCAGGGACGCACTGAAGCTTTCTTT. Translation gives CASRDGQGRTEAFF.

For the CDR3, the DNA is TGTGCCTGGAATCTTCTAGCGGGGTACCAAGAGACCCAGTACTTC. This translates into CAWNLLAGYQETQYF. The gene calls are TRBV30 and TRBJ2-5; the match to TRBD2 covers 9 bases. This CDR3 is built from 15 residues. Germline CDR1 GTSNPN, CDR2 SVGIG (reference sequence). Trimming at V came to 4 bases and at J to 0 bases, leaving 6 bases not matched to a gene.

The table lists this clonotype with many counts. The gene calls are TRBV7-2 and TRBJ2-6; 10 positions match TRBD2. With 6 bases clipped from V and 1 base from J, the junction kept 12 bases outside the gene matches. CDR1 and CDR2 (germline): SGHTA, FQGNSA. This CDR3 is 19 amino acids long. The CDR3 bases are TGTGCCAGCAGGAGGTGGACGAGCGGGGGGGAGTCTGGGGCCAACGTCCTGACTTTC. As protein: CASRRWTSGGESGANVLTF.

The rearrangement uses TRBV12-3 or TRBV12-4 and TRBJ2-3; D call uncertain. The CDR3 is 12 amino acids. V lost 3 bases, J lost 5 bases, and 6 bases lay in between. The CDR3 sequence is CASSFVVDTQYF. CDR3 DNA: TGTGCCAGCAGTTTTGTGGTAGATACGCAGTATTTT.